Shown below are 21 T cell receptor beta chains from a single sample sequenced in a study of CD8 T cells in Susac syndrome (dated by TCRdb to between 2019 and 2020). Libraries were built with the immunoSEQ multiplex PCR assay. RNA was extracted using the RNeasy kit, and roughly 0.45 to 1 microgram was reverse transcribed with random hexamers. TCRdb reprocessing: public reads trimmed at Q25 with fastp, clones called with MiXCR, in-frame beta chains kept. A single entry per CDR3 protein holds the most common genes and DNA from its merged rows. The sample profile shows about 300,000 distinct CDR3 sequences; over 75% of them were found once. About 0.22% of the sample rests with the top ten. Input material: CD8+ T cells from PBMCs. Receptors were obtained from a human donor with multiple sclerosis.

This chain joins TRBV4-2 and TRBJ2-7; no reliable D call. Per the germline V gene, CDR1 is LGHNA and CDR2 is YNFKEQ. The V end was cut by 1 base, the J end by 3 bases, with 10 bases between. The CDR3 totals 14 residues. CDR3 sequence: CASSQADRYYEQYF. The CDR3 DNA reads TGTGCCAGCAGCCAAGCCGACCGTTACTACGAGCAGTACTTC.

This rearrangement joins TRBV30 to TRBJ2-1; 7 bases agree with TRBD2. Trimming at V came to 7 bases and at J to 7 bases, leaving 7 bases not matched to a gene. The CDR3 extends over 12 amino acids. Germline V gives CDR1 GTSNPN, CDR2 SVGIG (reference sequence). In DNA form, the CDR3 reads TGTGCCTTCTCTAGCGGTACAAATGAGCAGTTCTTC. Protein: CAFSSGTNEQFF.

This sequence joins TRBV9 and TRBJ2-1; a weak D match, TRBD2 (5 bases). Germline CDR1 is SGDLS and CDR2 is YYNGEE. V was clipped by 7 bases and J by 10 bases, with 12 bases between them. CDR3 length: 11 residues. This CDR3 reads CASGDPGEQFF. As DNA, the CDR3 is TGTGCCAGCGGGGATCCGGGAGAGCAGTTCTTC.

This chain joins TRBV29-1 and TRBJ2-7; D not resolved. V lost 2 bases and J 2 bases, leaving 7 bases between the germline ends. Germline V gene sequence: CDR1 SQVTM, CDR2 ANQGSEA. The CDR3 contains 12 residues. The CDR3: CSVEYDPYEQYF. CDR3 in DNA: TGCAGCGTTGAATACGACCCCTACGAGCAGTACTTC.

J is TRBJ2-3 and V is TRBV6-1; no firm D call. V lost 1 base, J lost 2 bases, and 10 bases lay in between. This CDR3 comprises 15 residues. Germline CDR1 is MNHNS and CDR2 is SASEGT. CDR3 loop: CASSEDSLTTDTQYF. Written as DNA, the CDR3 is TGTGCCAGCAGTGAAGACTCACTCACCACAGATACGCAGTATTTT.

The chain recombines TRBV27 with TRBJ2-7; no reliable D call. This CDR3 region has 11 residues. V lost 10 bases to trimming and J lost 5 bases, with 12 bases between them. CDR1 and CDR2 from the germline V gene are MNHEY and SMNVEV (reference sequence). CDR3 loop: CATGQGHEQYF. The CDR3 nucleotides are TGTGCCACAGGCCAAGGCCACGAGCAGTACTTC.

This clonotype was found a few times. The CDR3 sequence: CASSVRGLVTFRGGELFF. The CDR3 region has the DNA TGTGCCAGCAGTGTTAGGGGACTAGTGACGTTTAGGGGCGGGGAGCTGTTTTTT. The chain links TRBV2 to TRBJ2-2; TRBD2 matches 8 bases. Unmatched junction bases numbered 17, after V lost 4 bases and J lost 7 bases. This CDR3 has 18 amino acids. Per the germline V gene, CDR1 is SNHLY and CDR2 is FYNNEI.

V usage is TRBV28 and J usage is TRBJ1-5; 7 bases align to TRBD1. Germline loops: CDR1 MDHEN, CDR2 SYDVKM. CDR3 size: 14 residues. J gave up 6 bases and V 6 bases, and 8 bases lay outside the gene matches. The chain's CDR3 is CASSQRDRAQPQHF. CDR3 sequence (DNA): TGTGCCAGCAGCCAAAGGGACAGAGCTCAGCCCCAGCATTTT. The whole variable domain, filled in from reference TRBV28 and TRBJ1-5, reads DVKVTQSSRYLVKRTGEKVFLECVQDMDHENMFWYRQDPGLGLRLIYFSYDVKMKEKGDIPEGYSVSREKKERFSLILESASTNQTSMYLCASSQRDRAQPQHFGDGTRLSIL.

This chain uses TRBV19 with TRBJ2-7, with TRBD2 matching over 13 bases. The germline gives CDR1 LNHDA, CDR2 SQIVND (reference sequence). With 5 bases clipped from V and 5 bases from J, the junction kept 6 bases outside the gene matches. The CDR3 sequence is 15 residues long. In nucleotides, the CDR3 is TGTGCCAGTAGTCTCGGACTAGCGGGAGCTCACGAGCAGTACTTC. Its translation is CASSLGLAGAHEQYF. Drawing the rest from reference TRBV19 and TRBJ2-7, the complete variable domain is DGGITQSPKYLFRKEGQNVTLSCEQNLNHDAMYWYRQDPGQGLRLIYYSQIVNDFQKGDIAEGYSVSREKKESFPLTVTSAQKNPTAFYLCASSLGLAGAHEQYFGPGTRLTVT.

This chain uses TRBV19 with TRBJ2-3; the D gene is possibly TRBD2 (5 bases). The V end lost 3 bases, the J end lost 0 bases, and 13 bases lay between the germline ends. Per germline, CDR1 LNHDA and CDR2 SQIVND (reference sequence). This CDR3 has 16 residues. CDR3 bases: TGTGCCAGTAGTATTAAGGCGGGCGGGAGCACAGATACGCAGTATTTT. Translation gives CASSIKAGGSTDTQYF.

The chain couples TRBV27 to TRBJ2-3; no clear D. The CDR3 runs 13 residues. V was pared by 3 bases and J by 2 bases, with 6 bases between. The germline V gene encodes CDR1 MNHEY and CDR2 SMNVEV (reference sequence). CDR3 nucleotide sequence: TGTGCCAGCAGTTTTTATCCCACAGATACGCAGTATTTT. Amino acid sequence: CASSFYPTDTQYF.

This chain connects TRBV6-6 to TRBJ2-5, with D possibly TRBD1 on 6 matching bases. The V end was cut by 6 bases, the J end by 0 bases, with 11 bases between. Germline V CDR1 and CDR2: MNHNY, SVGAGI (reference sequence). The CDR3 is made up of 14 amino acids. The CDR3 spells CASRLDSNQETQYF. Written as DNA, the CDR3 is TGTGCCAGCAGGCTGGACAGCAACCAAGAGACCCAGTACTTC.

The chain is built from TRBV28 and TRBJ1-3; D remains unclear. There are 12 residues in the CDR3. The germline V gene has CDR1 MDHEN and CDR2 SYDVKM. Trimming left V 0 bases short and J 5 bases short, with 2 bases between. CDR3 nucleotides: TGTGCCAGCAGTTTATGGAGAAACACCATATATTTT. It translates to CASSLWRNTIYF. The variable domain in full, with the rest retrieved from reference TRBV28 and TRBJ1-3, is DVKVTQSSRYLVKRTGEKVFLECVQDMDHENMFWYRQDPGLGLRLIYFSYDVKMKEKGDIPEGYSVSREKKERFSLILESASTNQTSMYLCASSLWRNTIYFGEGSWLTVV.

This chain uses TRBV7-9 with TRBJ2-4; D remains unclear. CDR1 is SEHNR and CDR2 is FQNEAQ in the germline V gene (reference sequence). V lost 2 bases and J 0 bases, leaving 11 bases between the germline ends. The CDR3 contains 16 residues. The CDR3 is CASSLLATAAKNIQYF. In DNA form, the CDR3 reads TGTGCCAGCAGCTTATTGGCTACGGCAGCCAAAAACATTCAGTACTTC.

The chain carries TRBV6-5 and TRBJ1-3, with 11 bases aligning to TRBD1. The CDR3 spans 15 residues. Trimming removed 2 bases from V and 6 bases from J; junction bases left unmatched: 3. CDR1 is MNHEY, CDR2 SVGAGI, per germline. The chain's CDR3 is CASSYGQGAINTIYF. The CDR3 bases are TGTGCCAGCAGTTACGGACAGGGGGCAATAAACACCATATATTTT.

The chain couples TRBV28 to TRBJ1-5; D gene unclear. This CDR3 has 15 residues. Germline V gives CDR1 MDHEN, CDR2 SYDVKM. Deletions cut 5 bases from V and 0 bases from J, with 11 bases between. CDR3 loop: CASSLNADSNQPQHF. The CDR3 DNA follows: TGTGCCAGCAGTCTAAATGCAGATAGCAATCAGCCCCAGCATTTT.

This clonotype occurred a few times. V and J are TRBV27 and TRBJ2-7; D perhaps matches TRBD1 (5 bases). Per the germline V gene, CDR1 is MNHEY and CDR2 is SMNVEV (reference sequence). Trimming pared 5 bases from V and 4 bases from J, leaving 15 bases between. CDR3 length equals 14 residues. CDR3 sequence: CASSLGLAQYEQYF. In DNA form, the CDR3 reads TGTGCCAGCAGTCTGGGGCTCGCACAATACGAGCAGTACTTC.

The chain carries TRBV20-1 and TRBJ2-3, with D perhaps given as TRBD1 or TRBD2 (5 bases each). The germline V and J ends were trimmed by 0 bases and 5 bases, with 15 bases remaining between them. CDR1 is DFQATT, CDR2 SNEGSKA, per germline (reference sequence). The CDR3 is made up of 15 amino acids. Here the CDR3 reads CSARDRLGERDTQYF. The CDR3 DNA sequence: TGCAGTGCTAGAGATCGGTTGGGGGAGAGAGATACGCAGTATTTT.

The chain recombines TRBV12-3 or TRBV12-4 with TRBJ2-3; D gene ambiguous. The CDR3 is 12 amino acids. Deletions cut 6 bases from V and 0 bases from J, with 4 bases between. The CDR3 is CASRASTDTQYF. CDR3 in DNA: TGTGCCAGCAGGGCGAGCACAGATACGCAGTATTTT.

CDR3 bases: TGTGCCAGCAGCCCCGGTGCTGTCTTCTATGGCTACACCTTC. It encodes CASSPGAVFYGYTF. The V and J genes are TRBV7-2 and TRBJ1-2; unclear D gene. Germline V lookup: CDR1 SGHTA, CDR2 FQGNSA. The CDR3 spans 14 residues. V was shortened by 5 bases and J by 4 bases, with 14 bases between the two germline ends. The full variable domain, completed using reference TRBV7-2 and TRBJ1-2, is GAGVSQSPSNKVTEKGKDVELRCDPISGHTALYWYRQSLGQGLEFLIYFQGNSAPDKSGLPSDRFSAERTGGSVSTLTIQRTQQEDSAVYLCASSPGAVFYGYTFGSGTRLTVV.

The chain is built from TRBV7-8 and TRBJ2-7; 9 bases fit TRBD1. The V gene's germline CDR1 is SGHVS and CDR2 FQNEAQ. V shed 6 bases and J 4 bases; nucleotides not matched to a gene: 7. CDR3 length equals 14 residues. DNA of the CDR3: TGTGCCAGCAGGTCACCGGGACAGGGTTACGAGCAGTACTTC. As protein: CASRSPGQGYEQYF.